This T cell receptor beta chain was recovered during a study of identical twins. Study conclusions and caveats: Instead of following the same donors, the conclusions were based on cross-sectional statistical analysis. Models came in too low on out-of-frame TCR alpha sharing in monozygotic twins.

Template switching introduced a universal primer site, and the cDNA bore unique molecular identifiers. MiXCR, run by TCRdb on the 5' RACE reads, gives a single entry per CDR3 protein. The repertoire holds fewer than 450,000 distinct CDR3 sequences, with approximately 8.8% as singletons. Healthy Caucasians made up all donors. In its sample, this clonotype was seen a few times. Its antigen is not known. Sequences were obtained from naive T cells sorted from blood. This TCR derives from a woman aged 50 to 60 in good health.

The CDR3 here is CASRMNRGTEAFF. Written as DNA, the CDR3 is TGTGCCAGCAGAATGAACAGGGGGACTGAAGCTTTCTTT. The chain carries TRBV27 and TRBJ1-1; TRBD1 aligns across 8 bases. The germline V gene encodes CDR1 MNHEY and CDR2 SMNVEV (reference sequence). V was clipped by 6 bases and J by 5 bases; unmatched bases: 5. The CDR3 consists of 13 residues.